The 31 T cell receptor beta chains presented below share a single source sample, sequenced in a study of OX40 agonist ivuxolimab in advanced cancers. Here immunoSEQ multiplex PCR was the method, and the copy in TCRdb shows in-frame clones only, minus some. Of roughly 120,000 clones in the sample, about 90% were seen once. The material sequenced was CD4+ or CD8+ T cells sorted from blood, taken in a trial of the OX40 agonist ivuxolimab. These receptors were collected from an adult with an advanced solid tumor such as melanoma, head and neck, liver or kidney cancer.

The chain employs TRBV6-5 and TRBJ2-7; the D call may be TRBD1 or TRBD2 (5 bases each). V was clipped by 6 bases and J by 0 bases, with 12 bases between them. The CDR3 contains 14 residues. Germline CDR1 MNHEY, CDR2 SVGAGI. In DNA form, the CDR3 reads TGTGCCAGCAGCAGGACGGGGACCTCCTACGAGCAGTACTTC. The encoded protein is CASSRTGTSYEQYF.

The genes are TRBV15 and TRBJ1-3; D is unresolved. The V end lost 1 base, the J end lost 0 bases, and 22 bases lay between the germline ends. Germline V gene sequence: CDR1 LNHNV, CDR2 YYDKDF (reference sequence). The CDR3 is made up of 20 amino acids. CDR3 DNA: TGTGCCACCAGCAGAGGGTCGAACATAGTACTCCCTAACTCTGGAAACACCATATATTTT. Its protein is CATSRGSNIVLPNSGNTIYF.

The chain joins TRBV6-1 to TRBJ2-5, with TRBD2 matching over 11 bases. CDR1 is MNHNS and CDR2 is SASEGT in the germline V gene. J gave up 1 base and V 8 bases, and 6 bases lay outside the gene matches. The CDR3 spans 15 residues. For the CDR3, the DNA is TGTGCCAGCTTGACCGGGACTAGCGGCCAAGAGACCCAGTACTTC. This gives the protein CASLTGTSGQETQYF.

The sample holds a few counts of this clone. The rearrangement links TRBV28 to TRBJ2-5; no clear D. CDR3 size: 13 residues. Germline V gene lookup returns CDR1 MDHEN and CDR2 SYDVKM. Trimming removed 9 bases from V and 0 bases from J, with 11 bases in between. The CDR3 region has the DNA TGTGCCAGTTATCGGGCAGACCAAGAGACCCAGTACTTC. Translation: CASYRADQETQYF.

The rearrangement joins TRBV18 to TRBJ2-7, with D possibly being TRBD2 (6 bases). This CDR3 region has 15 residues. Between the trimmed V and J ends, which lost 0 bases and 3 bases, there was a span of 12 bases. Germline V gene data show CDR1 as KGHSH and CDR2 as LQKENI. The chain's CDR3 is CASSPPNLANYEQYF. The CDR3 DNA reads TGTGCCAGCTCACCACCTAATCTAGCGAACTACGAGCAGTACTTC. Full variable domain (missing parts from reference TRBV18 and TRBJ2-7): NAGVMQNPRHLVRRRGQEARLRCSPMKGHSHVYWYRQLPEEGLKFMVYLQKENIIDESGMPKERFSAEFPKEGPSILRIQQVVRGDSAAYFCASSPPNLANYEQYFGPGTRLTVT.

J is TRBJ1-2 and V is TRBV7-2; D call uncertain. Trimming pared 1 base from V and 7 bases from J, leaving 13 bases between. The CDR3 runs 14 residues. Germline values: CDR1 SGHTA, CDR2 FQGNSA. For the CDR3, the DNA is TGTGCCAGCAGCTTAGGATCGGGAAATAGTGGCTACACCTTC. Its translation is CASSLGSGNSGYTF.

The chain carries TRBV6-5 and TRBJ1-1, with TRBD1 identical over 7 bases. Looked up from germline, CDR1 is MNHEY and CDR2 is SVGAGI. The junction had 3 bases not matched to a gene; V was cut back by 6 bases and J by 2 bases. The CDR3 extends over 13 amino acids. The CDR3 DNA follows: TGTGCCAGCAGCCGGGACAGCAACACTGAAGCTTTCTTT. It encodes CASSRDSNTEAFF.

This clone is categorized as medium-sized. The chain uses TRBV5-1 and TRBJ2-7; 10 nucleotides align to TRBD2. V shed 4 bases, J shed 5 bases, and the junction held 3 bases outside the gene matches. Germline loops: CDR1 SGHRS, CDR2 YFSETQ. The CDR3 is 13 residues long. The CDR3 loop is CASSVGLANEQYF. The CDR3 DNA sequence: TGCGCCAGCAGCGTGGGACTAGCGAACGAGCAGTACTTC.

The chain links TRBV5-4 to TRBJ1-3; 7 bases match TRBD1. Germline V CDR1 and CDR2: SGHNT, YYREEE (reference sequence). Losses at the gene ends were 7 bases for V and 2 bases for J; bases not matched to a gene: 6. There are 14 residues in the CDR3. The CDR3 coding sequence is TGTGCCAGCGGCAAAGGGGGCACTGGAAACACCATATATTTT. Protein sequence: CASGKGGTGNTIYF.

The chain employs TRBV27 and TRBJ2-7; D is uncertain. Between the trimmed V and J ends, which lost 6 bases and 3 bases, there was a span of 15 bases. The CDR3 length is 14 residues. Germline lookup yields CDR1 MNHEY and CDR2 SMNVEV (reference sequence). This CDR3 is CASRPPTTSYEQYF. In DNA form, the CDR3 reads TGTGCCAGCAGACCCCCCACGACAAGCTACGAGCAGTACTTC.

CDR3 residues: CAWSVQVPALGNTIYF. The CDR3 region has the DNA TGTGCCTGGAGTGTTCAGGTTCCGGCGCTCGGAAACACCATATATTTT. This chain uses TRBV30 with TRBJ1-3; no clear D. This CDR3 has 16 amino acids. CDR1 is GTSNPN, CDR2 SVGIG, per germline (reference sequence). V was shortened by 0 bases and J by 4 bases, with 16 bases between the two germline ends.

V is TRBV28 and J is TRBJ2-7, with D perhaps assigned TRBD1 or TRBD2 (5 bases each). Per germline, CDR1 MDHEN and CDR2 SYDVKM. This CDR3 is built from 14 residues. Between the trimmed V and J ends, which lost 6 bases and 2 bases, there was a span of 14 bases. CDR3 loop: CASSRGGFPYEQYF. The CDR3 nucleotides read TGTGCCAGCAGCCGTGGGGGTTTCCCCTACGAGCAGTACTTC.

V is TRBV5-6 and J is TRBJ2-7, with D possibly matching TRBD1 (6 bases). Trimming left V 0 bases short and J 4 bases short, with 20 bases between. CDR1 SGHDT and CDR2 YYEEEE come from the germline V gene. The CDR3 covers 17 residues. DNA of the CDR3: TGTGCCAGCAGCTTGGGCTTCAGTGTCAGGGGAGCGTACGAGCAGTACTTC. It translates to CASSLGFSVRGAYEQYF.

This chain joins TRBV29-1 and TRBJ2-5, with D unclear. CDR3 size: 13 residues. V shed 2 bases and J shed 0 bases, with 7 bases lying between them. Germline values: CDR1 SQVTM, CDR2 ANQGSEA. The CDR3 loop is CSVERNYQETQYF. The CDR3 coding sequence is TGCAGCGTTGAACGCAACTACCAAGAGACCCAGTACTTC.

The chain combines TRBV6-5 with TRBJ2-3, with TRBD2 matching 9 bases. Germline V gene sequence: CDR1 MNHEY, CDR2 SVGAGI. The CDR3 covers 16 residues. V trimming: 0 bases; J trimming: 6 bases; junction bases outside the gene matches: 7. The CDR3 loop is CASSYSLAGVGDTQYF. CDR3 sequence (DNA): TGTGCCAGCAGTTACTCTTTAGCGGGAGTCGGGGATACGCAGTATTTT.

Regarding this clone: It is likely a read error, because the conserved phenylalanine at the end of the CDR3 is missing. J is TRBJ2-7 and V is TRBV7-3, with TRBD1 matching over 12 bases. The CDR3 is 17 amino acids. J gave up 5 bases and V 5 bases, and 13 bases lay outside the gene matches. Germline CDR1 and CDR2: SGHTA and FQGTGA. The CDR3 spells CASSQPTAGQGAHEQYL. CDR3 bases: TGTGCCAGCAGCCAACCGACAGCGGGACAGGGGGCTCACGAGCAGTACCTC.

V and J are TRBV18 and TRBJ1-1; D perhaps matches TRBD1 (5 bases). The CDR3 totals 14 residues. Trimming pared 3 bases from V and 1 base from J, leaving 9 bases between. CDR1 is KGHSH, CDR2 LQKENI, per germline. CDR3 nucleotide sequence: TGTGCCAGCTCACCTGGGGCAGAGAACACTGAAGCTTTCTTT. Translating gives CASSPGAENTEAFF.

CDR3 residues: CASSSGLAEQETQYF. DNA for the CDR3: TGTGCCAGCAGCTCTGGACTAGCGGAACAAGAGACCCAGTACTTC. The chain employs TRBV7-6 and TRBJ2-5; the match to TRBD2 covers 10 bases. CDR3 length: 15 amino acids. Germline CDR1 and CDR2: SGHVS and FNYEAQ. After removal of 4 bases from V and 2 bases from J, the junction contained 4 bases not matched to a gene.

The chain couples TRBV6-5 to TRBJ2-5, with D uncertain. Trimming left V 6 bases short and J 1 base short, with 6 bases between. The germline gives CDR1 MNHEY, CDR2 SVGAGI. The CDR3 contains 12 residues. The CDR3 reads CASRGSQETQYF. The CDR3 DNA reads TGTGCCAGCAGGGGCTCCCAAGAGACCCAGTACTTC.

This rearrangement joins TRBV7-9 to TRBJ2-5; D might be TRBD1 or TRBD2, each matching 5 bases. Trimming removed 4 bases from V and 0 bases from J, with 15 bases in between. There are 16 residues in the CDR3. Germline lookup yields CDR1 SEHNR and CDR2 FQNEAQ (reference sequence). CDR3 DNA: TGTGCCAGCAGCTCGGGACCAAGACTTTACCAAGAGACCCAGTACTTC. Translated, it gives CASSSGPRLYQETQYF.

This sequence joins TRBV11-3 and TRBJ2-2; the D gene could be TRBD1 or TRBD2 (5 bases each). The CDR3 length is 15 residues. The germline gives CDR1 SGHNT, CDR2 YENEEA. Trimming removed 5 bases from V and 6 bases from J, with 16 bases in between. CDR3 sequence reads: CASSPEGHGAGELFF. The CDR3 DNA reads TGTGCCAGCAGCCCCGAGGGGCATGGGGCCGGGGAGCTGTTTTTT.

The chain recombines TRBV5-1 with TRBJ1-3; maybe TRBD1 (5 bases). Germline lookup yields CDR1 SGHRS and CDR2 YFSETQ. CDR3 length: 15 residues. Between the trimmed V and J ends, which lost 4 bases and 8 bases, there was a span of 19 bases. In nucleotides, the CDR3 is TGCGCCAGCAGCCTGGACCAGGGCATAGGGGACACCATATATTTT. Amino acids: CASSLDQGIGDTIYF.

The rearrangement uses TRBV28 and TRBJ1-2; D unclear. This CDR3 has 13 amino acids. Germline CDR1 MDHEN, CDR2 SYDVKM. The germline V and J ends were trimmed by 6 bases and 3 bases, with 11 bases remaining between them. CDR3 protein: CASRPPLDYGYTF. For the CDR3, the DNA is TGTGCCAGCAGGCCCCCTCTTGACTATGGCTACACCTTC.

J is TRBJ2-7 and V is TRBV4-1, with D perhaps TRBD1 or TRBD2 (6 bases each). From germline, CDR1 is MGHRA and CDR2 YSYEKL. The CDR3 is 16 residues long. The germline V and J ends were trimmed by 2 bases and 2 bases, with 16 bases remaining between them. The CDR3 is CASSQYGGHQPYEQYF. CDR3 in DNA: TGCGCCAGCAGCCAATACGGGGGACACCAACCCTACGAGCAGTACTTC.

The rearrangement joins TRBV7-6 to TRBJ1-3, with 7 bases aligning to TRBD1. CDR1 is SGHVS and CDR2 is FNYEAQ in the germline V gene. Germline trimming cut 2 bases from V and 0 bases from J; bases unmatched to any gene: 1. This CDR3 comprises 15 residues. CDR3 coding DNA: TGTGCCAGCAGCTTATACAGGGGCTCTGGAAACACCATATATTTT. This encodes CASSLYRGSGNTIYF.

The V call is TRBV5-1, the J call TRBJ2-1; weak D call: TRBD2 (6 bases). The V end was cut by 6 bases, the J end by 1 base, with 14 bases between. Looked up from germline, CDR1 is SGHRS and CDR2 is YFSETQ. The CDR3 loop spans 15 amino acids. The CDR3 bases are TGCGCCAGCACCCTAGGAGGGAGGTCCTACAATGAGCAGTTCTTC. As protein: CASTLGGRSYNEQFF. The full variable domain, in which reference TRBV5-1 and TRBJ2-1 provide the parts outside the CDR3, is KAGVTQTPRYLIKTRGQQVTLSCSPISGHRSVSWYQQTPGQGLQFLFEYFSETQRNKGNFPGRFSGRQFSNSRSEMNVSTLELGDSALYLCASTLGGRSYNEQFFGPGTRLTVL.

The gene calls are TRBV5-1 and TRBJ2-1; D call uncertain. Germline CDR1 is SGHRS and CDR2 is YFSETQ. V gave up 2 bases and J gave up 6 bases, with 15 bases separating them. This CDR3 comprises 15 residues. CDR3 sequence: CASSFEITGFNEQFF. CDR3 sequence (DNA): TGCGCCAGCAGCTTTGAAATCACGGGTTTCAATGAGCAGTTCTTC.

The chain links TRBV29-1 to TRBJ2-5, with 9 bases identical to TRBD1. The J call may be faulty, since TRBJ2-7 better matches the DNA end. The CDR3 loop spans 13 amino acids. In germline, CDR1 is SQVTM, CDR2 ANQGSEA. CDR3 sequence reads: CSFGTGTSYEQYF. The DNA for the CDR3 is TGCAGCTTCGGGACAGGGACTTCCTACGAGCAGTACTTC.

The chain combines TRBV28 with TRBJ1-2; TRBD1 might be the D (6 bases). This CDR3 spans 15 amino acids. The V end lost 3 bases, the J end lost 7 bases, and 18 bases lay between the germline ends. The germline V gene encodes CDR1 MDHEN and CDR2 SYDVKM. CDR3 bases: TGTGCCAGCAGTTTGCATTCGGGGGCGCGAGGTGGCTACACCTTC. Amino acid sequence: CASSLHSGARGGYTF.

The CDR3 here is CASSRKWTGVIGTEAFF. The CDR3 region has the DNA TGTGCCAGCAGCCGGAAATGGACAGGGGTAATAGGGACTGAAGCTTTCTTT. V usage is TRBV7-2 and J usage is TRBJ1-1, with 9 nucleotides matching TRBD1. V lost 5 bases and J lost 5; bases outside the gene matches: 15. The CDR3 spans 17 residues. The germline gives CDR1 SGHTA, CDR2 FQGNSA.

The sample holds one count of this clone. The chain employs TRBV14 and TRBJ1-1; D gene unclear. The CDR3 extends over 13 amino acids. V was cut by 1 base and J by 0 bases, with 3 bases left in between. Germline loops: CDR1 SGHDN, CDR2 FVKESK. In DNA, the CDR3 is TGTGCCAGCAGCCAAGGGGTGAACACTGAAGCTTTCTTT. It encodes CASSQGVNTEAFF.